This TCR beta chain emerged from a study of T cell responses to AZD1222 COVID-19 vaccine. Clones were read by immunoSEQ multiplex PCR, and TCRdb kept only the in-frame ones, dropping some. This sample has more than 85,000 clones; approximately 89% occur once, and the top ten carry roughly 15%. A word on this clone: The junction differs from germline at one of its ends, possibly a read error.

The CDR3 is 20 amino acids. Per germline, CDR1 SGHAT and CDR2 FQNNGV. This TCR was sampled from an adult in good health. This chain connects TRBV11-2 to TRBJ2-2; the match to TRBD2 covers 13 bases. The sequencing here drew on peripheral blood, taken on day 0 of AZD1222 vaccination. The DNA of the CDR3 is TGTGCCAGCAGCCTAGAGGGGGGACTAGCGGGATTGGGAGGCACCGGGGAGCTGTTTTTT. This gives the protein CASSLEGGLAGLGGTGELFF.